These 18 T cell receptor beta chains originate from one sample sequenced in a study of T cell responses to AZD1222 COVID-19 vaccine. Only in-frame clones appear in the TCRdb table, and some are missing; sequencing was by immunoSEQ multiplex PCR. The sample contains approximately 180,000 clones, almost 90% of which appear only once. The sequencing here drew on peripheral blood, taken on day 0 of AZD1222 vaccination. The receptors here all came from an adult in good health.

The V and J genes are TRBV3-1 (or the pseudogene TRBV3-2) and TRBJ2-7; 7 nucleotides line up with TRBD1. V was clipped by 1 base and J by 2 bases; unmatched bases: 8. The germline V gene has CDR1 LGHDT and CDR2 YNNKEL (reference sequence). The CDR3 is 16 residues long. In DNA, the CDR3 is TGTGCCAGCAGCCAAGCGGCACGGGACAGTCCCTACGAGCAGTACTTC. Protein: CASSQAARDSPYEQYF.

CDR3 loop: CASSEQGSYYEQYF. DNA for the CDR3: TGTGCCAGCAGTGAACAGGGATCCTATTACGAGCAGTACTTC. V and J are TRBV2 and TRBJ2-7; D is possibly TRBD1 (5 bases). This CDR3 comprises 14 residues. Germline lookup yields CDR1 SNHLY and CDR2 FYNNEI. V lost 2 bases and J lost 4, with 12 bases in between.

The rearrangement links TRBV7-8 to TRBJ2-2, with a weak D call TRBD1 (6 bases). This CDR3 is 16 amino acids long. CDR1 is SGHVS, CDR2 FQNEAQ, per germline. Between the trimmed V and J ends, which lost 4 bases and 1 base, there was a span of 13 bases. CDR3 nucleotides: TGTGCCAGCAGCTCCCTGACAGGCAAGAACACCGGGGAGCTGTTTTTT. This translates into CASSSLTGKNTGELFF.

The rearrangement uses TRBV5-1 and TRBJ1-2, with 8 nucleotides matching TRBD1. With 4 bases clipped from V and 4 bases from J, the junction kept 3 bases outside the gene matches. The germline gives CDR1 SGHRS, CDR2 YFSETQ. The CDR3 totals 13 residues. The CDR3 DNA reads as TGCGCCAGCAGCGTGGACAGGGTCTATGGCTACACCTTC. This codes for CASSVDRVYGYTF.

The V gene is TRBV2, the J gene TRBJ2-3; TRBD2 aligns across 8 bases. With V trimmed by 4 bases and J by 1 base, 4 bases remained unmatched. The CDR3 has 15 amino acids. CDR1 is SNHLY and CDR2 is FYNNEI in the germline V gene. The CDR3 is CASSVGSGGTDTQYF. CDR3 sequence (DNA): TGTGCCAGCAGTGTCGGTAGCGGGGGCACAGATACGCAGTATTTT.

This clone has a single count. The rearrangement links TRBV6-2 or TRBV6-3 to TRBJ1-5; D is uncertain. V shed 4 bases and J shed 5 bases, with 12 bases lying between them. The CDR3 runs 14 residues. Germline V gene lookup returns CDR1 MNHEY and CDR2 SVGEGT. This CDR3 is CASSSGSNDQPQHF. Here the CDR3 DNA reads TGTGCCAGCAGTTCCGGGAGCAATGATCAGCCCCAGCATTTT.

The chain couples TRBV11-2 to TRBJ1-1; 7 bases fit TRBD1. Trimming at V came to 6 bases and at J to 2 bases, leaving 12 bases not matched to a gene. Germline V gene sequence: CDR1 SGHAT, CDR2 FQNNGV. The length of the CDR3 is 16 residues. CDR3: CASSRNRGQPNTEAFF. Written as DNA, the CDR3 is TGTGCCAGCAGTCGAAACCGGGGACAGCCCAACACTGAAGCTTTCTTT.

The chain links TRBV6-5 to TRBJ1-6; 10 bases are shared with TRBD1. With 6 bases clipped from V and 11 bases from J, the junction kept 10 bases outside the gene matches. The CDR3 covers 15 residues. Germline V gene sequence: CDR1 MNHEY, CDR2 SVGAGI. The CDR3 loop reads CASRSRQGARTPLHF. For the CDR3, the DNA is TGTGCCAGCAGGTCCCGACAGGGGGCGCGGACACCCCTCCACTTT.

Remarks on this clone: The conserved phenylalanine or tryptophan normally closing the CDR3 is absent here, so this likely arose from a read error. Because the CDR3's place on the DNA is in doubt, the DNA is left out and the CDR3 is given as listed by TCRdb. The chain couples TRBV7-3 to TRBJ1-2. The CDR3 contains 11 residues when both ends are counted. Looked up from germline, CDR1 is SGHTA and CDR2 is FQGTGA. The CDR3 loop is CASSLSRMRET.

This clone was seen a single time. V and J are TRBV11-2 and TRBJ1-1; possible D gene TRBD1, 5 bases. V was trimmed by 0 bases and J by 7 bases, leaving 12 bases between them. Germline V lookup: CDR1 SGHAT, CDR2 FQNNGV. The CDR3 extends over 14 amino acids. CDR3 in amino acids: CASSLDLQALEAFF. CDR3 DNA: TGTGCCAGCAGCTTAGATTTACAGGCCCTTGAAGCTTTCTTT.

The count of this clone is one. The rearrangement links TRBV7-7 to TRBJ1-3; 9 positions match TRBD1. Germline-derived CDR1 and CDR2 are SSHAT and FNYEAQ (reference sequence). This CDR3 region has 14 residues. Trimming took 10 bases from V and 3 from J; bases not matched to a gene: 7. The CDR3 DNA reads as TGTGCCATCTGGGACAGGGCCCATGGAAACACCATATATTTT. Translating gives CAIWDRAHGNTIYF.

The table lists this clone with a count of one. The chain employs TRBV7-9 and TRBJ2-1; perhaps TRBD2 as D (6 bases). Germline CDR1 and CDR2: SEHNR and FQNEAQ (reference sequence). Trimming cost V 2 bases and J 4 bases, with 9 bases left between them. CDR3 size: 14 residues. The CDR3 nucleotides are TGTGCCAGCAGCTTACTCGGACTATACAATGAGCAGTTCTTC. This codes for CASSLLGLYNEQFF.

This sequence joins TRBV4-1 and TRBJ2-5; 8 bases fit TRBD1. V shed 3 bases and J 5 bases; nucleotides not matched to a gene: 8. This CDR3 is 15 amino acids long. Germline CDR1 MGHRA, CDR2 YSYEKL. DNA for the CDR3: TGCGCCAGCAGCCATTTACAGGGGGAGGAGGAGACCCAGTACTTC. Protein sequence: CASSHLQGEEETQYF.

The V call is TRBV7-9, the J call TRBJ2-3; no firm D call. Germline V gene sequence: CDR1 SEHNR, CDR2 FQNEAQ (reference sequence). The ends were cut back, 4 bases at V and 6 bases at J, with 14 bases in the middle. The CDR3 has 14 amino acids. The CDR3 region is CASSSPALGDTQYF. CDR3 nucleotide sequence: TGTGCCAGCAGCTCCCCGGCACTGGGGGATACGCAGTATTTT.

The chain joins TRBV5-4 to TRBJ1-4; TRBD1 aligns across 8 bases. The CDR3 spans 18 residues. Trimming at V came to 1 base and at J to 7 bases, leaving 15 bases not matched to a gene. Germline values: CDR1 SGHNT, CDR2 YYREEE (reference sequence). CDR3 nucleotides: TGTGCCAGCAGCTTGACCGGGATAATTGGGACAGGAGGTGAAAAACTGTTTTTT. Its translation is CASSLTGIIGTGGEKLFF.

The CDR3 spells CASSDVRFWGAFF. CDR3 nucleotides: TGTGCCAGCAGTGATGTACGGTTTTGGGGAGCTTTCTTT. This chain connects TRBV6-1 to TRBJ1-1; D gene ambiguous. The CDR3 length is 13 residues. The germline gives CDR1 MNHNS, CDR2 SASEGT. Trimming left V 3 bases short and J 10 bases short, with 15 bases between.

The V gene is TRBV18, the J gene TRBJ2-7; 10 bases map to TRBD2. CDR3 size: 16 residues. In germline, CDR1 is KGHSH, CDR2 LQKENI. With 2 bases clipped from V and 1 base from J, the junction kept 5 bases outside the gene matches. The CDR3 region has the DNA TGTGCCAGCTCACCATCAAGGACTAGCGGATCCTACGAGCAGTACTTC. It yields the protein CASSPSRTSGSYEQYF.

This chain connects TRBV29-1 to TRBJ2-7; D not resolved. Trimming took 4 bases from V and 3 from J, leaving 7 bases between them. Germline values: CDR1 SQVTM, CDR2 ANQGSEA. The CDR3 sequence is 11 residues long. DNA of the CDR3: TGCAGCGTTGTCTCTCGCTACGAGCAGTACTTC. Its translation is CSVVSRYEQYF.